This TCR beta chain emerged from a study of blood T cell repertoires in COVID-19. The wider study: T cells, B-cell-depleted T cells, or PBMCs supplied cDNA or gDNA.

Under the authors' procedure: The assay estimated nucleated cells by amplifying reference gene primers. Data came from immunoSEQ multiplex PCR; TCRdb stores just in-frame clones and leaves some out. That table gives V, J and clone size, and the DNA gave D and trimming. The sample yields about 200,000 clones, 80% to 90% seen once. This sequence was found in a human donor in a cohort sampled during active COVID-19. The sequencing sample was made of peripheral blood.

The CDR3: CASSDTSRKSTDTQYF. For the CDR3, the DNA is TGTGCCAGCAGCGACACGAGCAGGAAAAGCACAGATACGCAGTATTTT. This rearrangement joins TRBV11-2 to TRBJ2-3, with D uncertain. In germline, CDR1 is SGHAT, CDR2 FQNNGV. There are 16 residues in the CDR3. Trimming cost V 5 bases and J 0 bases, with 15 bases left between them.